A single sample is the source of the 27 T cell receptor beta chains below, sequenced in a study of read filtering for tumor transcriptome and immune sequencing. Molecular barcoded adaptors covering alpha/delta and beta/gamma chains were used on about 390 ng RNA. TCRdb passed the reads through MiXCR, listing each CDR3 protein once. The sample lists about 38,000 distinct CDR3 sequences; about 15% were seen once. The sequencing sample was made of a population of CD138-negative cells sorted from bone marrow. The receptors were sampled from a donor at least 40 years old with multiple myeloma.

This clonotype was seen only a few times. A clone one base away is much larger, so this may be a read error. The J gene is TRBJ2-3, the V gene TRBV6-5; perhaps TRBD1 as D (7 bases). Germline lookup yields CDR1 MNHEY and CDR2 SVGAGI. V shed 8 bases and J shed 7 bases, with 13 bases lying between them. The CDR3 contains 12 residues. The CDR3 DNA sequence: TGTGCCAGCGTGGAGGGGGCAAATACGCAGTATTTT. Protein sequence: CASVEGANTQYF.

V gene TRBV2 combines with J gene TRBJ1-2; 7 bases are shared with TRBD1. V lost 9 bases, J lost 3 bases, and 1 base stayed unmatched. This CDR3 contains 11 residues. Germline lookup yields CDR1 SNHLY and CDR2 FYNNEI. The CDR3 DNA reads as TGTGCCAGTGGGACAGACTATGGCTACACCTTC. It encodes CASGTDYGYTF.

In this sample, this clonotype turned up many times. This chain connects TRBV7-3 to TRBJ1-6, with D tentatively TRBD1 (6 bases). Germline V lookup: CDR1 SGHTA, CDR2 FQGTGA. V was clipped by 5 bases and J by 7 bases, with 15 bases between them. The CDR3 is made up of 15 amino acids. The CDR3 loop reads CASSPFGGGNSPLHF. CDR3 bases: TGTGCCAGCAGCCCGTTCGGAGGGGGGAATTCACCCCTCCACTTT.

The table lists this clonotype with many counts. J is TRBJ2-2 and V is TRBV2, with D unclear. V was cut by 6 bases and J by 6 bases, with 8 bases left in between. CDR1 and CDR2 (germline): SNHLY, FYNNEI. The CDR3 sequence is 12 residues long. Written as DNA, the CDR3 is TGTGCCAGCAGAGTGGGGTCCGGGGAGCTGTTTTTT. This codes for CASRVGSGELFF.

This clonotype turned up a few times. The chain employs TRBV6-5 and TRBJ2-1; D is unclear. Germline assignment: CDR1 MNHEY and CDR2 SVGAGI. The ends were cut back, 8 bases at V and 10 bases at J, with 18 bases in the middle. The CDR3 spans 13 residues. The CDR3 region is CASRSQEPREQFF. CDR3 DNA: TGTGCCAGCCGAAGCCAGGAACCAAGGGAGCAGTTCTTC.

This clonotype has ten or more counts. One end of the junction varies from germline; a read error may be responsible. The chain combines TRBV29-1 with TRBJ2-1, with a tentative D call TRBD1 (6 bases). The germline V gene has CDR1 SQVTM and CDR2 ANQGSEA. The CDR3 consists of 13 residues. The DNA of the CDR3 is TGCAGCGTTGAAAAACAGGGCAACAATGGGCAGTTCTTC. Its protein is CSVEKQGNNGQFF.

On this clonotype: A clone one base away is much larger, so this may be a read error. This chain links TRBV3-1 with TRBJ2-2; no clear D. The CDR3 totals 15 residues. Germline V CDR1 and CDR2: LGHDT, YNNKEL (reference sequence). V was shortened by 6 bases and J by 0 bases, with 11 bases between the two germline ends. CDR3 in amino acids: CASRPPQSNTGELFF. CDR3 DNA: TGTGCCAGCAGACCCCCTCAGTCGAACACCGGGGAGCTGTTTTTT.

The sample holds many counts of this clonotype. The V gene is TRBV3-1, the J gene TRBJ1-5; TRBD1 matches 7 bases. The CDR3 is made up of 13 amino acids. V lost 4 bases to trimming and J lost 5 bases; unmatched junction nucleotides: 2. Germline V gives CDR1 LGHDT, CDR2 YNNKEL (reference sequence). CDR3 nucleotides: TGTGCCAGCAGCCTCGACAGGGATCAGCCCCAGCATTTT. It codes for CASSLDRDQPQHF.

The table lists this clonotype with many counts. The rearrangement joins TRBV10-2 to TRBJ1-1; D remains ambiguous. Per the germline V gene, CDR1 is WSHSY and CDR2 is SAAADI. The CDR3 contains 11 residues. The V end lost 4 bases, the J end lost 3 bases, and 3 bases lay between the germline ends. The CDR3, as DNA: TGCGCCAGCAGTGGGTACACTGAAGCTTTCTTT. Its translation is CASSGYTEAFF.

The sample holds many counts of this clonotype. This chain uses TRBV6-5 with TRBJ2-2; maybe TRBD2 (6 bases). The CDR3 runs 14 residues. Trimming took 6 bases from V and 6 from J, leaving 14 bases between them. Germline CDR1 MNHEY, CDR2 SVGAGI. The CDR3 sequence is CASSPPGGSGELFF. DNA of the CDR3: TGTGCCAGCAGCCCCCCCGGAGGGTCCGGGGAGCTGTTTTTT.

Comments on this clonotype: The junction does not match germline at one end; this may be a read error. This chain connects TRBV2 to TRBJ1-1, with 7 bases identical to TRBD1. The CDR3 length is 15 residues. The germline V gene has CDR1 SNHLY and CDR2 FYNNEI. In nucleotides, the CDR3 is TGTGCCAGCAGTGCAGGGGGAATAGGGAACACTGGAGCTTTCTTT. Its translation is CASSAGGIGNTGAFF. Full variable domain (rest looked up from reference TRBV2 and TRBJ1-1): EPEVTQTPSHQVTQMGQEVILRCVPISNHLYFYWYRQILGQKVEFLVSFYNNEISEKSEIFDDQFSVERPDGSNFTLKIRSTKLEDSAMYFCASSAGGIGNTGAFFGQGTRLTVV.

On this clonotype itself: One junction end disagrees with the germline gene, perhaps due to a read error. The rearrangement uses TRBV18 and TRBJ1-1, with no clear D. The CDR3 is 16 residues long. Germline assignment: CDR1 KGHSH and CDR2 LQKENI. CDR3 sequence reads: CASSPLPPHQNTEALF. Here the CDR3 DNA reads TGTGCCAGCTCACCCCTCCCACCGCACCAGAACACTGAAGCTCTCTTT.

Concerning this clonotype: The CDR3 end shows no conserved phenylalanine or tryptophan, and so a read error is likely. The CDR3 sequence: CSARDTRDSTYGQYL. In DNA form, the CDR3 reads TGCAGTGCTAGAGATACCCGGGATAGTACCTACGGGCAGTACCTC. V usage is TRBV20-1 and J usage is TRBJ2-7; possible D gene TRBD2, 5 bases. CDR3 size: 15 residues. Germline CDR1 reads DFQATT; CDR2 reads SNEGSKA (reference sequence).

Remarks on this clonotype: A clone one base away is much larger, so this may be a read error. The chain has TRBV20-1 and TRBJ1-4, with 7 bases fitting TRBD1. Judging by the DNA end, TRBJ1-5 fits better; the J call may be wrong. CDR3 length equals 15 residues. Germline CDR1 and CDR2: DFQATT and SNEGSKA (reference sequence). CDR3 bases: TGCAGTGCCGGAGACACAGGGGACCTCACAGATACGCAGCATTTT. It is translated as CSAGDTGDLTDTQHF.

This clonotype occurred a few times. The rearrangement uses TRBV11-2 and TRBJ2-5; TRBD2 aligns across 7 bases. The CDR3 totals 13 residues. The germline CDR1 and CDR2 sequences are SGHAT and FQNNGV. V lost 2 bases, J lost 7 bases, and 4 bases stayed unmatched. CDR3 sequence reads: CASSLLQRGTQYF. In DNA form, the CDR3 reads TGTGCCAGCAGCTTACTTCAGCGGGGGACCCAGTACTTC.

This chain joins TRBV27 and TRBJ1-2, with a weak D call TRBD1 (5 bases). The CDR3 covers 14 residues. From germline, CDR1 is MNHEY and CDR2 SMNVEV (reference sequence). The V end was cut by 5 bases, the J end by 7 bases, with 17 bases between. The CDR3 DNA reads as TGTGCCAGCAGTCTTGGGTTGGGGGTTTCTGGCTACACCTTC. Its translation is CASSLGLGVSGYTF.

This clonotype was counted between two and nine times. The chain is built from TRBV24-1 and TRBJ1-5; D is ambiguous. Germline assignment: CDR1 KGHDR and CDR2 SFDVKD. V gave up 2 bases and J gave up 8 bases, with 12 bases separating them. CDR3 length: 14 amino acids. The CDR3 DNA reads as TGTGCCACCAGTGATTACGGAGGGTGGGAGCCCCAGCATTTT. This gives the protein CATSDYGGWEPQHF.

This clonotype was seen only a few times. A much larger clone lies one base from this, so it may be a read error. The CDR3 does not end in the conserved phenylalanine or tryptophan, so this is likely a read error. This chain links TRBV5-1 with TRBJ1-1; D ambiguous. The CDR3 runs to 14 residues. Germline V gives CDR1 SGHRS, CDR2 YFSETQ. V was shortened by 6 bases and J by 8 bases, with 20 bases between the two germline ends. The CDR3 sequence is CASTVNYADGEAFL. DNA of the CDR3: TGCGCCAGCACTGTCAACTACGCTGACGGGGAAGCTTTCCTT.

In this sample, this clonotype turned up many times. This chain joins TRBV5-1 and TRBJ2-6; possibly TRBD1 for D (5 bases). V shed 3 bases and J shed 0 bases, with 7 bases lying between them. The CDR3 sequence is 15 residues long. Germline values: CDR1 SGHRS, CDR2 YFSETQ. For the CDR3, the DNA is TGCGCCAGCAGCTCGGACAACTCTGGGGCCAACGTCCTGACTTTC. Protein product: CASSSDNSGANVLTF.

This clonotype was detected many times. The V gene is TRBV10-3, the J gene TRBJ2-3; 7 bases line up with TRBD2. Germline CDR1 and CDR2: ENHRY and SYGVKD. V lost 6 bases, J lost 0 bases, and 3 bases stayed unmatched. The CDR3 spans 14 residues. CDR3 coding DNA: TGTGCCATCAGGAAGCGGGGTAGCACAGATACGCAGTATTTT. This translates into CAIRKRGSTDTQYF.

In this sample, this clonotype turned up many times. The V call is TRBV4-1, the J call TRBJ1-6, with D perhaps matching TRBD1 (5 bases). The CDR3 length is 14 residues. V lost 0 bases, J lost 7 bases, and 7 bases lay in between. Per germline, CDR1 MGHRA and CDR2 YSYEKL. CDR3 DNA sequence: TGCGCCAGCAGCCAAGATCGGGGGAATTCACCCCTCCACTTT. Translating gives CASSQDRGNSPLHF.

The CDR3 DNA follows: TGCAGTGCTCAAACGGAGGAACGACAGCCCCAGCATTTT. Translated, it gives CSAQTEERQPQHF. The gene calls are TRBV20-1 and TRBJ1-5; no clear D gene. This CDR3 has 13 amino acids. The germline V and J ends were trimmed by 5 bases and 7 bases, with 15 bases remaining between them. CDR1 DFQATT and CDR2 SNEGSKA come from the germline V gene (reference sequence).

This clonotype was counted many times. In DNA form, the CDR3 reads TGCAGTGCTAGAGAAGGGTTCGTGAATTCACCCCTCCACTTT. This sequence encodes CSAREGFVNSPLHF. This chain uses TRBV20-1 with TRBJ1-6; no reliable D call. Germline V lookup: CDR1 DFQATT, CDR2 SNEGSKA (reference sequence). Deletions cut 0 bases from V and 7 bases from J, with 10 bases between. The CDR3 covers 14 residues.

By sample fraction, this clonotype is medium-sized (0.01 to 0.1%). The chain has TRBV11-2 and TRBJ2-1; TRBD2 is a possible D gene (5 bases). Germline CDR1 and CDR2: SGHAT and FQNNGV. V was trimmed by 6 bases and J by 0 bases, leaving 12 bases between them. The CDR3 runs 15 residues. Here the CDR3 DNA reads TGTGCCAGCAGTTCACTAGGAGCCTCCTACAATGAGCAGTTCTTC. Amino acids: CASSSLGASYNEQFF.

The chain combines TRBV5-1 with TRBJ2-5, with 9 bases aligning to TRBD1. CDR1 and CDR2 from the germline V gene are SGHRS and YFSETQ. The V gene end was trimmed by 4 bases and the J gene end by 5 bases; junction bases not matched to a gene: 3. The CDR3 extends over 13 amino acids. The CDR3 bases are TGCGCCAGCAGCAGGACAGGGGTGGAGACCCAGTACTTC. Protein: CASSRTGVETQYF.

This clonotype was picked up many times. This chain uses TRBV7-8 with TRBJ2-7; the D is unclear. The CDR3 sequence is 15 residues long. V lost 2 bases and J lost 5, with 16 bases in between. Germline lookup yields CDR1 SGHVS and CDR2 FQNEAQ. This CDR3 is CASSLYGSPADEQYF. The CDR3 DNA reads TGTGCCAGCAGCTTATATGGTAGCCCCGCTGACGAGCAGTACTTC.

In the case of this clonotype: The junction departs from the called germline gene at one end, perhaps through a read error. The rearrangement links TRBV29-1 to TRBJ2-1, with D perhaps TRBD2 (6 bases). This CDR3 comprises 14 residues. Germline V gene data show CDR1 as SQVTM and CDR2 as ANQGSEA. The CDR3 loop is CNVDGREVYNEQFF. The CDR3 region has the DNA TGCAACGTTGACGGCAGGGAGGTGTACAATGAGCAGTTCTTC.